This T cell receptor (beta chain) comes out of a study of blood T cell repertoires in COVID-19. Overall study: Samples of COVID-19 (acute and convalescent) were obtained from the United States, Italy and Spain. The cDNA or gDNA used as material had been derived from T cells, B-cell-depleted T cells, or PBMCs.

The CDR3 has 13 residues. The V gene's germline CDR1 is MDHEN and CDR2 SYDVKM. With 2 bases clipped from V and 9 bases from J, the junction kept 2 bases outside the gene matches. How the authors handled the data: Amplifying reference gene primers gave estimates of nucleated cell counts. Sequenced by immunoSEQ multiplex PCR; TCRdb stores in-frame clones only, minus some. The DNA gave D and trimming, while V, J and clone size come from that table. The data contain 300,000 or so clones, roughly 84% of them singletons. This clone was detected once. The chain uses TRBV28 and TRBJ2-1, with TRBD2 matching over 9 bases. This receptor was identified in a man aged 50 to 60 with active or convalescent COVID-19. Material: peripheral blood. CDR3 sequence reads: CASSLGTSFEQFF. The CDR3, as DNA: TGTGCCAGCAGTTTAGGGACTAGCTTTGAGCAGTTCTTC.